The clone carrying this T cell receptor beta chain is a singleton in its sample. What it binds is not known. This sequence may be a read error, since a much larger clone differs from it by one base. The data were obtained in a study of T cell repertoires in cytomegalovirus infection. The CDR3 is 15 amino acids. The germline V and J ends were trimmed by 10 bases and 6 bases, with 21 bases remaining between them. The germline CDR1 and CDR2 sequences are SGHTA and FQGNSA. TCRdb redid the calling of the reads with MiXCR, one entry per CDR3 protein. Here the sample spans some 940,000 distinct CDR3 sequences, approximately 31% being singletons.

This clonotype was obtained from a human donor in good health (CMV status not recorded). Some clones in this sample may be carry-over from other donors' samples. The rearrangement uses TRBV7-2 and TRBJ2-2; D is unresolved. The sequences come from cultured CD8+ T cells from PBMCs, collected from culture after CMV antigen stimulation. The CDR3 sequence: CAMGLGPVLAGELFF. As DNA, the CDR3 is TGTGCCATGGGCCTGGGTCCAGTATTGGCCGGGGAGCTGTTTTTT. Supplemented by reference TRBV7-2 and TRBJ2-2, the full variable domain reads GAGVSQSPSNKVTEKGKDVELRCDPISGHTALYWYRQSLGQGLEFLIYFQGNSAPDKSGLPSDRFSAERTGGSVSTLTIQRTQQEDSAVYLCAMGLGPVLAGELFFGEGSRLTVL.